These 25 T cell receptor beta chains were all obtained from the same sample, sequenced in a study of CD8 T cells in Susac syndrome (dated by TCRdb to the late 2010s). The receptor library was made with the immunoSEQ multiplex PCR assay. RNA was extracted using the RNeasy kit, and about 0.45 to 1 ug of the RNA was reverse transcribed with random hexamers. TCRdb reprocessing: public reads trimmed at Q25 with fastp, clones called with MiXCR, in-frame beta chains kept. Every distinct CDR3 protein forms one entry, paired with its most common genes and DNA. Present in this sample are about 400,000 distinct CDR3 sequences, 75% to 90% of which were seen just once. 0.09% to 0.15% of the sample is held by the ten biggest clonotypes. Sequencing input: CD8+ T cells from PBMCs. These receptors were taken from a human donor with multiple sclerosis.

The table lists this clonotype with a few counts. The chain combines TRBV13 with TRBJ1-5; D is undetermined. V was pared by 0 bases and J by 6 bases, with 6 bases between. This CDR3 spans 13 amino acids. CDR1 and CDR2 from the germline V gene are PRHDT and FYEKMQ (reference sequence). The CDR3, as DNA: TGTGCCAGCAGCTTAGGTTCAGGTCAGCCCCAGCATTTT. Residues: CASSLGSGQPQHF. Variable domain in full (rest from reference TRBV13 and TRBJ1-5): AAGVIQSPRHLIKEKRETATLKCYPIPRHDTVYWYQQGPGQDPQFLISFYEKMQSDKGSIPDRFSAQQFSDYHSELNMSSLELGDSALYFCASSLGSGQPQHFGDGTRLSIL.

The V and J genes are TRBV6-1 and TRBJ2-1, with 7 bases identical to TRBD2. V shed 3 bases, J shed 6 bases, and the junction held 5 bases outside the gene matches. Looked up from germline, CDR1 is MNHNS and CDR2 is SASEGT. The CDR3 runs 14 residues. CDR3 sequence: CASSEAGAFNEQFF. The CDR3 DNA sequence: TGTGCCAGCAGTGAGGCGGGAGCATTCAATGAGCAGTTCTTC.

The genes are TRBV30 and TRBJ1-1; D call uncertain. The germline V and J ends were trimmed by 5 bases and 6 bases, with 16 bases remaining between them. The CDR3 is made up of 13 amino acids. The germline V gene encodes CDR1 GTSNPN and CDR2 SVGIG (reference sequence). The DNA of the CDR3 is TGTGCCTGGGGGGAAATGGAAGGGCCTGAAGCTTTCTTT. Its translation: CAWGEMEGPEAFF.

The gene calls are TRBV12-3 or TRBV12-4 and TRBJ1-5, with D possibly matching TRBD1 (5 bases). V gave up 5 bases and J gave up 4 bases, with 12 bases separating them. This CDR3 contains 14 residues. CDR3 DNA sequence: TGTGCCAGCAGTGGGGAGGGGAGTAATCAGCCCCAGCATTTT. Protein: CASSGEGSNQPQHF.

This clonotype was picked up a small number of times. The gene calls are TRBV11-2 and TRBJ2-6; no reliable D call. CDR1 is SGHAT, CDR2 FQNNGV, per germline. Trimming shortened V by 4 bases and J by 1 base, and 8 bases separated the two germline ends. This CDR3 contains 15 residues. The CDR3, as DNA: TGTGCCAGCAGCTCAGCCCCTTCTGGGGCCAACGTCCTGACTTTC. As protein: CASSSAPSGANVLTF.

The CDR3 sequence is CASPGTSGGAEQFF. DNA of the CDR3: TGTGCCAGCCCCGGGACTAGCGGGGGCGCTGAGCAGTTCTTC. The J gene is TRBJ2-1, the V gene TRBV2; 14 nucleotides align to TRBD2. The germline V gene encodes CDR1 SNHLY and CDR2 FYNNEI. This CDR3 spans 14 amino acids. The ends lost 8 bases at V and 9 bases at J; junction bases unmatched: 6.

The V call is TRBV6-1, the J call TRBJ1-6, with D unresolved. Per germline, CDR1 MNHNS and CDR2 SASEGT. The ends were cut back, 2 bases at V and 10 bases at J, with 15 bases in the middle. This CDR3 has 15 residues. CDR3 region: CASSELEGPRSPLHF. Here the CDR3 DNA reads TGTGCCAGCAGTGAATTGGAGGGCCCTCGGTCACCCCTCCACTTT.

The chain carries TRBV27 and TRBJ2-5; D not resolved. Germline CDR1 MNHEY, CDR2 SMNVEV (reference sequence). The length of the CDR3 is 14 residues. Trimming took 3 bases from V and 5 from J, leaving 13 bases between them. In nucleotides, the CDR3 is TGTGCCAGCAGTTTCGTGGGGTCTGCGGAGACCCAGTACTTC. This sequence encodes CASSFVGSAETQYF.

The chain joins TRBV3-1 to TRBJ2-2; 7 positions match TRBD1. V shed 4 bases and J 4 bases; nucleotides not matched to a gene: 12. The CDR3 sequence is 17 residues long. Germline V CDR1 and CDR2: LGHDT, YNNKEL (reference sequence). The CDR3 spells CASSPTGTEQVTGELFF. DNA of the CDR3: TGTGCCAGCAGCCCCACTGGGACAGAGCAGGTCACCGGGGAGCTGTTTTTT.

The J gene is TRBJ2-7, the V gene TRBV20-1, with D perhaps matching TRBD2 (6 bases). Germline CDR1 is DFQATT and CDR2 is SNEGSKA (reference sequence). Trimming removed 3 bases at V and 0 bases at J, with 12 bases between. The CDR3 sequence is 14 residues long. The CDR3 coding sequence is TGCAGTGCTAGGGAGGGTCGAGTCTCCTACGAGCAGTACTTC. It translates to CSAREGRVSYEQYF.

The chain has TRBV20-1 and TRBJ2-7; no reliable D call. The CDR3 is 11 amino acids. V was trimmed by 6 bases and J by 0 bases, leaving 6 bases between them. CDR1 is DFQATT and CDR2 is SNEGSKA in the germline V gene (reference sequence). CDR3 DNA sequence: TGCAGTGCCAGGATCTCCTACGAGCAGTACTTC. It yields the protein CSARISYEQYF.

The J gene is TRBJ1-3, the V gene TRBV5-1, with 7 nucleotides matching TRBD1. The germline CDR1 and CDR2 sequences are SGHRS and YFSETQ. The ends lost 4 bases at V and 8 bases at J; junction bases unmatched: 9. This CDR3 comprises 14 residues. The DNA for the CDR3 is TGCGCCAGCAGCACCGGACAGGTACCAGACACCATATATTTT. Translating it yields CASSTGQVPDTIYF. Looking up the rest from reference TRBV5-1 and TRBJ1-3 gives the full variable domain: KAGVTQTPRYLIKTRGQQVTLSCSPISGHRSVSWYQQTPGQGLQFLFEYFSETQRNKGNFPGRFSGRQFSNSRSEMNVSTLELGDSALYLCASSTGQVPDTIYFGEGSWLTVV.

V gene TRBV12-3 or TRBV12-4 combines with J gene TRBJ2-5; unclear D gene. Trimming cost V 5 bases and J 0 bases, with 10 bases left between them. The CDR3 length is 14 residues. CDR3 coding DNA: TGTGCCAGCAGTACTGACTCGTACCAAGAGACCCAGTACTTC. This sequence encodes CASSTDSYQETQYF.

V and J are TRBV28 and TRBJ2-1; perhaps TRBD2 as D (5 bases). CDR1 and CDR2 from the germline V gene are MDHEN and SYDVKM. The CDR3 has 15 amino acids. Trimming took off 5 bases at V and 3 bases at J, with 14 bases between the two ends. CDR3 nucleotides: TGTGCCAGCAGTATCATGTTGGAGGACTACAATGAGCAGTTCTTC. Protein sequence: CASSIMLEDYNEQFF.

Written as DNA, the CDR3 is TGTGCCAGCAGTGGTACAGGGTACAGCAATCAGCCCCAGCATTTT. It codes for CASSGTGYSNQPQHF. The V gene is TRBV6-5, the J gene TRBJ1-5, with D perhaps matching TRBD1 (6 bases). Trimming left V 5 bases short and J 1 base short, with 12 bases between. CDR3 length equals 15 residues. CDR1 and CDR2 (germline): MNHEY, SVGAGI.

This clonotype was seen just once. V gene TRBV14 combines with J gene TRBJ1-1, with 9 bases identical to TRBD1. Looked up from germline, CDR1 is SGHDN and CDR2 is FVKESK. CDR3 length: 17 residues. Trimming removed 1 base from V and 0 bases from J; junction bases left unmatched: 6. This chain's CDR3 is CASSQGWTGAMNTEAFF. For the CDR3, the DNA is TGTGCCAGCAGCCAAGGGTGGACAGGGGCCATGAACACTGAAGCTTTCTTT. The complete variable domain, with remaining parts taken from reference TRBV14 and TRBJ1-1, reads EAGVTQFPSHSVIEKGQTVTLRCDPISGHDNLYWYRRVMGKEIKFLLHFVKESKQDESGMPNNRFLAERTGGTYSTLKVQPAELEDSGVYFCASSQGWTGAMNTEAFFGQGTRLTVV.

The V and J genes are TRBV4-1 and TRBJ2-1, with D tentatively TRBD2 (6 bases). This CDR3 spans 14 amino acids. V was clipped by 1 base and J by 6 bases, with 10 bases between them. Germline-derived CDR1 and CDR2 are MGHRA and YSYEKL. DNA for the CDR3: TGCGCCAGCAGCCAAGCTAGCGTGGGCAATGAGCAGTTCTTC. This translates into CASSQASVGNEQFF.

This chain links TRBV7-6 with TRBJ2-1; 11 bases agree with TRBD2. Per the germline V gene, CDR1 is SGHVS and CDR2 is FNYEAQ. This CDR3 contains 17 residues. The junction had 9 bases not matched to a gene; V was cut back by 5 bases and J by 3 bases. The CDR3 protein is CASSHKLAGGNYNEQFF. The CDR3 region has the DNA TGTGCCAGCAGCCATAAATTAGCGGGAGGGAACTACAATGAGCAGTTCTTC.

The chain carries TRBV3-1 and TRBJ2-1; 8 bases are a match to TRBD2. Germline lookup yields CDR1 LGHDT and CDR2 YNNKEL (reference sequence). The ends lost 1 base at V and 0 bases at J; junction bases unmatched: 2. The CDR3 contains 16 residues. This CDR3 is CASSQGLAGSYNEQFF. CDR3 coding DNA: TGTGCCAGCAGCCAAGGCCTAGCGGGCTCCTACAATGAGCAGTTCTTC.

The chain recombines TRBV30 with TRBJ2-5; D is undetermined. Germline V gene data show CDR1 as GTSNPN and CDR2 as SVGIG (reference sequence). The CDR3 contains 10 residues. Trimming took 1 base from V and 5 from J, leaving 2 bases between them. The CDR3 nucleotides read TGTGCCTGGAGTGCGGAGACCCAGTACTTC. Translation: CAWSAETQYF.

This rearrangement joins TRBV14 to TRBJ1-2; the D gene is possibly TRBD1 (6 bases). V gave up 0 bases and J gave up 4 bases, with 6 bases separating them. The length of the CDR3 is 13 residues. Per germline, CDR1 SGHDN and CDR2 FVKESK. The chain's CDR3 is CASSQEDSYGYTF. CDR3 nucleotide sequence: TGTGCCAGCAGCCAAGAGGACAGCTATGGCTACACCTTC.

The J gene is TRBJ1-2, the V gene TRBV18; no clear D. The CDR3 extends over 15 amino acids. V lost 0 bases and J lost 2, with 10 bases in between. The germline V gene encodes CDR1 KGHSH and CDR2 LQKENI. CDR3 region: CASSPPQERNYGYTF. CDR3 DNA sequence: TGTGCCAGCTCACCACCCCAGGAAAGGAACTATGGCTACACCTTC.

This clonotype was seen a single time. The gene calls are TRBV5-1 and TRBJ2-7; weak D call: TRBD2 (6 bases). The V end was cut by 6 bases, the J end by 5 bases, with 9 bases between. Looked up from germline, CDR1 is SGHRS and CDR2 is YFSETQ. The CDR3 loop spans 11 amino acids. This chain's CDR3 is CASNGGNEQYF. Here the CDR3 DNA reads TGCGCCAGCAATGGGGGGAACGAGCAGTACTTC.

CDR3 residues: CASSLSRGPPYEQYF. DNA for the CDR3: TGTGCCAGCAGTTTATCAAGGGGACCTCCTTACGAGCAGTACTTC. The chain carries TRBV27 and TRBJ2-7, with D tentatively TRBD1 or TRBD2 (5 bases each). V was cut by 0 bases and J by 4 bases, with 13 bases left in between. The CDR3 is 15 residues long. The germline gives CDR1 MNHEY, CDR2 SMNVEV (reference sequence).

The chain joins TRBV9 to TRBJ2-1, with a tentative D call TRBD2 (5 bases). The CDR3 runs to 15 residues. V was trimmed by 0 bases and J by 1 base, leaving 8 bases between them. Germline CDR1 reads SGDLS; CDR2 reads YYNGEE. The CDR3 DNA follows: TGTGCCAGCAGCGTAGACGGGGAATCCTACAATGAGCAGTTCTTC. Translation gives CASSVDGESYNEQFF.